Included here is one T cell receptor (beta chain) sequence, with context. The entry originates in a study of blood T cell repertoires in COVID-19. The CDR3 extends over 16 amino acids. V was pared by 4 bases and J by 5 bases, with 10 bases of the junction left unmatched. In germline, CDR1 is LGHDT, CDR2 YNNKEL (reference sequence). Original data processing: Scientists estimated how many nucleated cells there were by amplifying reference gene primers. The assay was immunoSEQ multiplex PCR, and TCRdb's table has in-frame clones only and misses some. V and J calls plus clone size are reproduced from that table; the DNA served to infer D and trimming. The table has 100,000 to 150,000 clones, 80% to 90% seen once.

Sequences were obtained from peripheral blood. The TCR originated in a man in his 70s who had recovered from COVID-19. The genes are TRBV3-1 (or the pseudogene TRBV3-2) and TRBJ2-3; 9 bases line up with TRBD2. CDR3 bases: TGTGCCAGCAGCCGGAATGCGGGAGGGCCGGTAGATACGCAGTATTTT. It yields the protein CASSRNAGGPVDTQYF.